The 11 T cell receptor beta chains below all came from one sample that was sequenced in a study of blood T cell repertoires in COVID-19. Measured with immunoSEQ multiplex PCR; TCRdb has only the in-frame clones, and not every one. This table has 35,000 to 50,000 clones, roughly nine tenths appearing once. Material: peripheral blood. These receptor sequences come from a man in his fifties with active COVID-19.

The V and J genes are TRBV7-9 and TRBJ1-1; D not resolved. The germline CDR1 and CDR2 sequences are SEHNR and FQNEAQ (reference sequence). The CDR3 runs 13 residues. Trimming removed 5 bases at V and 0 bases at J, with 7 bases between. CDR3 in amino acids: CASSENVNTEAFF. The CDR3 DNA follows: TGTGCCAGCAGCGAGAATGTGAACACTGAAGCTTTCTTT.

In this sample, this clone turned up once. A read error may account for a junction end that differs from germline. The chain employs TRBV6-5 and TRBJ2-3; perhaps TRBD1 as D (6 bases). The length of the CDR3 is 15 residues. Germline CDR1 and CDR2: MNHEY and SVGAGI. CDR3 region: CASSRGSSTTGTQYF. The CDR3 nucleotides are TGTGCCAGCAGTAGGGGGTCCTCTACCACAGGTACGCAGTATTTT.

The chain couples TRBV5-1 to TRBJ2-3, with D possibly TRBD2 on 5 matching bases. Trimming cost V 3 bases and J 6 bases, with 8 bases left between them. Germline CDR1 and CDR2: SGHRS and YFSETQ. The CDR3 is 12 amino acids. The CDR3: CASSWELDTQYF. The CDR3 DNA follows: TGCGCCAGCAGCTGGGAGTTGGATACGCAGTATTTT. The full variable domain, completed using reference TRBV5-1 and TRBJ2-3, is KAGVTQTPRYLIKTRGQQVTLSCSPISGHRSVSWYQQTPGQGLQFLFEYFSETQRNKGNFPGRFSGRQFSNSRSEMNVSTLELGDSALYLCASSWELDTQYFGPGTRLTVL.

This chain connects TRBV7-2 to TRBJ2-7; 7 bases align to TRBD1. Trimming removed 4 bases from V and 3 bases from J; junction bases left unmatched: 3. The germline V gene encodes CDR1 SGHTA and CDR2 FQGNSA. There are 13 residues in the CDR3. The DNA for the CDR3 is TGTGCCAGCAGCTCCAGGACAGGCTACGAGCAGTACTTC. Its protein is CASSSRTGYEQYF.

The J gene is TRBJ1-2, the V gene TRBV30; D is unclear. V lost 6 bases and J 2 bases, leaving 19 bases between the germline ends. The CDR3 length is 15 residues. Germline assignment: CDR1 GTSNPN and CDR2 SVGIG (reference sequence). The CDR3 loop reads CACPQVGSTNYGYTF. Here the CDR3 DNA reads TGTGCCTGCCCTCAAGTCGGGTCCACCAACTATGGCTACACCTTC.

The rearrangement uses TRBV19 and TRBJ1-1; D is uncertain. Looked up from germline, CDR1 is LNHDA and CDR2 is SQIVND (reference sequence). Trimming removed 0 bases from V and 8 bases from J, with 10 bases in between. The CDR3 contains 13 residues. The CDR3 region has the DNA TGTGCCAGTAGTATAGATCCGGCGGGGGAAGCTTTCTTT. The encoded protein is CASSIDPAGEAFF.

A single count supports this clone. The genes are TRBV19 and TRBJ1-5, with a tentative D call TRBD1 (5 bases). This CDR3 is built from 15 residues. Trimming left V 5 bases short and J 6 bases short, with 17 bases between. From germline, CDR1 is LNHDA and CDR2 SQIVND (reference sequence). The CDR3 loop reads CASSSPGVRLQPQHF. CDR3 DNA: TGTGCCAGTAGTTCCCCGGGGGTCCGCCTTCAGCCCCAGCATTTT.

The sample holds one count of this clone. The chain is built from TRBV18 and TRBJ2-7, with 10 nucleotides matching TRBD1. CDR1 is KGHSH, CDR2 LQKENI, per germline. V trimming: 3 bases; J trimming: 1 base; junction bases outside the gene matches: 3. The CDR3 is 15 residues long. CDR3 sequence reads: CASSPGQGSSYEQYF. As DNA, the CDR3 is TGTGCCAGCTCACCGGGACAGGGGAGTTCCTACGAGCAGTACTTC.

This chain links TRBV7-3 with TRBJ2-3, with 15 bases aligning to TRBD2. CDR1 and CDR2 (germline): SGHTA, FQGTGA. The ends lost 1 base at V and 0 bases at J; junction bases unmatched: 2. The CDR3 is 18 residues long. For the CDR3, the DNA is TGTGCCAGCAGCTTAAGTGGGACTAGCGGGGGGAGCACAGATACGCAGTATTTT. Translated: CASSLSGTSGGSTDTQYF.

The chain couples TRBV9 to TRBJ1-4; 9 bases fit TRBD1. In germline, CDR1 is SGDLS, CDR2 YYNGEE. Losses at the gene ends were 2 bases for V and 6 bases for J; bases not matched to a gene: 2. There are 14 residues in the CDR3. This chain's CDR3 is CASSVRDRDEKLFF. The CDR3 nucleotides are TGTGCCAGCAGCGTCCGGGACAGGGATGAAAAACTGTTTTTT.

CDR3 protein: CASMEGLGNTIYF. In DNA form, the CDR3 reads TGTGCCAGCATGGAGGGGCTCGGAAACACCATATATTTT. The chain recombines TRBV6-5 with TRBJ1-3, with a possible D match to TRBD1 (5 bases). The CDR3 contains 13 residues. Trimming removed 7 bases at V and 4 bases at J, with 11 bases between. Germline CDR1 MNHEY, CDR2 SVGAGI.